A single sample is the source of the 21 T cell receptor beta chains below, sequenced in a study of T-cell reconstitution after alpha-beta-depleted transplantation in children. TCRbeta library preparation incorporated unique molecular identifiers. TCRdb fed the PCR reads into MiXCR, producing one record per CDR3 protein. The sample lists about 600,000 distinct CDR3 sequences; about an eighth were seen once. The input for sequencing was PBMCs, mostly from graft donor cells, taken 360 days after TCRalphabeta/CD19-depleted stem cell transplant. The receptors were gathered from a male patient younger than 18 who had a stem cell transplant for acute myeloid leukemia, so the T cells may come from the graft donor.

The rearrangement joins TRBV7-2 to TRBJ2-1; TRBD2 is a possible D gene (6 bases). This CDR3 comprises 16 residues. The V and J ends lost 2 bases and 9 bases respectively, with 20 bases between them. Germline V gives CDR1 SGHTA, CDR2 FQGNSA. CDR3 sequence: CASSLKSGRWGSEQFF. In DNA, the CDR3 is TGTGCCAGCAGCTTAAAATCCGGGAGATGGGGTAGTGAGCAGTTCTTC.

This clonotype was recorded a few times. The chain carries TRBV5-1 and TRBJ2-2; 11 bases match TRBD2. Germline trimming cut 4 bases from V and 1 base from J; bases unmatched to any gene: 18. Germline CDR1 and CDR2: SGHRS and YFSETQ. This CDR3 spans 21 amino acids. CDR3 amino acids: CASSTQTGTSGTEGNTGELFF. The DNA of the CDR3 is TGCGCCAGCAGCACCCAAACCGGGACTAGCGGCACCGAAGGGAACACCGGGGAGCTGTTTTTT.

The rearrangement links TRBV7-9 to TRBJ2-7, with 9 bases that match TRBD1. The CDR3 totals 13 residues. Germline V gene data show CDR1 as SEHNR and CDR2 as FQNEAQ (reference sequence). Trimming cost V 3 bases and J 9 bases; bases outside gene matches: 6. CDR3 region: CASSFYRGQVQYF. CDR3 sequence (DNA): TGTGCCAGCAGCTTCTACAGGGGGCAGGTGCAGTACTTC.

The genes are TRBV27 and TRBJ2-2; a possible D gene is TRBD1 (6 bases). Germline V gene sequence: CDR1 MNHEY, CDR2 SMNVEV (reference sequence). V shed 11 bases and J shed 10 bases, with 23 bases lying between them. The CDR3 loop spans 14 amino acids. CDR3 in amino acids: CASYEVPGQPELFF. The CDR3, as DNA: TGTGCCTCTTACGAAGTTCCGGGACAACCGGAGCTGTTTTTT.

This clonotype showed up many times. The chain carries TRBV29-1 and TRBJ2-5; a possible D gene is TRBD2 (6 bases). The V end was cut by 6 bases, the J end by 7 bases, with 15 bases between. Per the germline V gene, CDR1 is SQVTM and CDR2 is ANQGSEA. The CDR3 extends over 12 amino acids. Written as DNA, the CDR3 is TGCAGCGTCCCGCCGGGGGTTGGGACCCAGTACTTC. It yields the protein CSVPPGVGTQYF.

This clonotype was counted a few times. This chain uses TRBV29-1 with TRBJ2-7; 9 bases line up with TRBD2. The CDR3 has 14 amino acids. V was pared by 4 bases and J by 5 bases, with 9 bases of the junction left unmatched. Germline V gene data show CDR1 as SQVTM and CDR2 as ANQGSEA. The CDR3, as DNA: TGCAGCGTTGGACCGGGACTAGCTAAAAACGAGCAGTACTTC. This gives the protein CSVGPGLAKNEQYF.

This clonotype has at least ten counts. The J gene is TRBJ1-1, the V gene TRBV28; no firm D call. Looked up from germline, CDR1 is MDHEN and CDR2 is SYDVKM. The CDR3 covers 14 residues. Between the trimmed V and J ends, which lost 1 base and 2 bases, there was a span of 8 bases. The CDR3 coding sequence is TGTGCCAGCAGTTTATACCGACCTAACACTGAAGCTTTCTTT. Its translation is CASSLYRPNTEAFF.

This chain joins TRBV20-1 and TRBJ1-5; weak D call: TRBD1 (6 bases). V gave up 5 bases and J gave up 3 bases, with 14 bases separating them. This CDR3 contains 14 residues. CDR1 is DFQATT, CDR2 SNEGSKA, per germline (reference sequence). CDR3 protein: CSAEQGSNNQPQHF. In DNA form, the CDR3 reads TGCAGTGCTGAACAGGGCTCGAACAATCAGCCCCAGCATTTT.

This clonotype was detected ten times or more. The genes are TRBV28 and TRBJ2-7; a possible D gene is TRBD1 (6 bases). The CDR3 extends over 15 amino acids. Germline V gene data show CDR1 as MDHEN and CDR2 as SYDVKM. V gave up 1 base and J gave up 1 base, with 11 bases separating them. CDR3 nucleotides: TGTGCCAGCAGTTTATTCGGGACACCTTCCTACGAGCAGTACTTC. It yields the protein CASSLFGTPSYEQYF. Filled out from reference TRBV28 and TRBJ2-7, the complete variable domain reads DVKVTQSSRYLVKRTGEKVFLECVQDMDHENMFWYRQDPGLGLRLIYFSYDVKMKEKGDIPEGYSVSREKKERFSLILESASTNQTSMYLCASSLFGTPSYEQYFGPGTRLTVT.

V usage is TRBV20-1 and J usage is TRBJ2-5, with D perhaps matching TRBD1 (5 bases). Germline V CDR1 and CDR2: DFQATT, SNEGSKA (reference sequence). The CDR3 covers 13 residues. With 3 bases removed from V and 2 bases from J, the gap between germline ends came to 10 bases. The CDR3 DNA reads as TGCAGTGCTAGGGGGCAGCCACAAGAGACCCAGTACTTC. It encodes CSARGQPQETQYF.

This chain uses TRBV7-2 with TRBJ2-3; D may be TRBD2 (5 bases). Trimming pared 5 bases from V and 2 bases from J, leaving 14 bases between. CDR3 length: 15 residues. Per germline, CDR1 SGHTA and CDR2 FQGNSA. The chain's CDR3 is CASSVSVGITDTQYF. CDR3 bases: TGTGCCAGCAGCGTTAGCGTTGGTATCACAGATACGCAGTATTTT.

The chain couples TRBV20-1 to TRBJ2-7, with TRBD1 as a possible D gene (6 bases). In germline, CDR1 is DFQATT, CDR2 SNEGSKA (reference sequence). Deletions cut 1 base from V and 9 bases from J, with 16 bases between. The CDR3 consists of 13 residues. Here the CDR3 reads CSARGRVGGWQYF. CDR3 nucleotides: TGCAGTGCTAGAGGTCGAGTAGGGGGTTGGCAGTACTTC.

This clonotype was recorded a few times. The chain is built from TRBV2 and TRBJ1-1, with TRBD1 matching over 7 bases. CDR3 size: 14 residues. The ends lost 6 bases at V and 1 base at J; junction bases unmatched: 5. The germline gives CDR1 SNHLY, CDR2 FYNNEI. DNA of the CDR3: TGTGCCAGCAGGGAGAGGACAGGGAACACTGAAGCTTTCTTT. It encodes CASRERTGNTEAFF. Full variable domain (rest looked up from reference TRBV2 and TRBJ1-1): EPEVTQTPSHQVTQMGQEVILRCVPISNHLYFYWYRQILGQKVEFLVSFYNNEISEKSEIFDDQFSVERPDGSNFTLKIRSTKLEDSAMYFCASRERTGNTEAFFGQGTRLTVV.

The chain couples TRBV7-9 to TRBJ2-7; TRBD1 matches at 9 bases. Losses at the gene ends were 6 bases for V and 5 bases for J; bases not matched to a gene: 8. CDR1 is SEHNR and CDR2 is FQNEAQ in the germline V gene (reference sequence). This CDR3 is built from 14 residues. As DNA, the CDR3 is TGTGCCAGCAGGGTAACAGGGGGCGGCCACGAGCAGTACTTC. Translated: CASRVTGGGHEQYF.

In this sample, this clonotype turned up many times. The chain carries TRBV18 and TRBJ2-7; D uncertain. CDR3 length: 14 residues. Germline loops: CDR1 KGHSH, CDR2 LQKENI. V was pared by 2 bases and J by 6 bases, with 14 bases between. The CDR3 DNA reads TGTGCCAGCTCACCAACCTACATGGTACGCGAGCAGTACTTC. This codes for CASSPTYMVREQYF.

The chain employs TRBV29-1 and TRBJ2-1; D tentatively fits TRBD1 or TRBD2 (5 bases each). The CDR3 contains 14 residues. The germline V gene encodes CDR1 SQVTM and CDR2 ANQGSEA. The V gene lost 5 bases and the J gene lost 7 bases, with 18 bases spanning the gap. The CDR3 DNA is TGCAGCGTTCTATGGTGGGAGTCAGGGAATGAGCAGTTCTTC. It codes for CSVLWWESGNEQFF.

This clonotype was picked up many times. V is TRBV21-1 and J is TRBJ2-1; TRBD1 was called by the table and not checked on the DNA. TRBV21-1 constitutes a pseudogene. The CDR3 consists of 18 residues. For the CDR3, the DNA is TGTGCCAGCAGCAAAGTGTCAATGGGCGGCCCGGGGTACAATGAGCAGTTCTTC. This codes for CASSKVSMGGPGYNEQFF.

V and J are TRBV5-6 and TRBJ2-3; D perhaps matches TRBD1 (6 bases). The CDR3 spans 15 residues. Germline assignment: CDR1 SGHDT and CDR2 YYEEEE. V was clipped by 3 bases and J by 0 bases, with 11 bases between them. CDR3 in amino acids: CASSSQGISTDTQYF. In DNA, the CDR3 is TGTGCCAGCAGCTCACAGGGTATCAGCACAGATACGCAGTATTTT.

There are a few counts of this clonotype. The J gene is TRBJ2-3, the V gene TRBV12-3 or TRBV12-4; possible D gene TRBD1, 6 bases. The CDR3 is 17 residues long. Trimming took 6 bases from V and 2 from J, leaving 21 bases between them. The CDR3 protein is CASSNWAGQKFTDTQYF. The CDR3 DNA follows: TGTGCCAGCAGCAACTGGGCCGGACAGAAGTTCACAGATACGCAGTATTTT.

This clonotype was detected many times. The CDR3 sequence is CASSLFPYNEQFF. The DNA for the CDR3 is TGTGCCAGCAGTTTATTCCCCTACAATGAGCAGTTCTTC. V and J are TRBV28 and TRBJ2-1; D remains ambiguous. The CDR3 has 13 amino acids. Germline CDR1 reads MDHEN; CDR2 reads SYDVKM. The V end was cut by 1 base, the J end by 2 bases, with 3 bases between.

A few counts support this clonotype. V gene TRBV6-2 or TRBV6-3 combines with J gene TRBJ2-6; 9 bases align to TRBD1. Unmatched junction bases numbered 10, after V lost 8 bases and J lost 2 bases. The germline V gene has CDR1 MNHEY and CDR2 SVGEGT. The CDR3 contains 17 residues. The CDR3: CASGPRDREAGANVLTF. CDR3 nucleotide sequence: TGTGCCAGCGGACCTCGGGACAGGGAGGCTGGGGCCAACGTCCTGACTTTC.